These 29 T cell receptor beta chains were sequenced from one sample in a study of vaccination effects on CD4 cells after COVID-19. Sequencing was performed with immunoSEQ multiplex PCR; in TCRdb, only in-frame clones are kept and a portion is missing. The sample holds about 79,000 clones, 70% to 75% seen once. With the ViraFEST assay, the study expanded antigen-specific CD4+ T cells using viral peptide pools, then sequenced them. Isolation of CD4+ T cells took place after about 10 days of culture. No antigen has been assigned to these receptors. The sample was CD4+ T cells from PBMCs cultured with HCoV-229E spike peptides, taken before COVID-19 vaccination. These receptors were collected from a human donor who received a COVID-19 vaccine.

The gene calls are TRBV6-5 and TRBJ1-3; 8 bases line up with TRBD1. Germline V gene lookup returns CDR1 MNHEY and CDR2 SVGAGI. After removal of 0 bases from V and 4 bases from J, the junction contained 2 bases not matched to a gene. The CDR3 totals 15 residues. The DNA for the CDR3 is TGTGCCAGCAGTTACTCGCGGACAGGGGGAAACACCATATATTTT. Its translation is CASSYSRTGGNTIYF.

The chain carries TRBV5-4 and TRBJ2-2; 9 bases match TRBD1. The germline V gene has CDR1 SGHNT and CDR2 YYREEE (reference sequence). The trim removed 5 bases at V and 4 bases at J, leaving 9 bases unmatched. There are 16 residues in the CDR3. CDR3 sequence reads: CASSRDRVGTTGELFF. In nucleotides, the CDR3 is TGTGCCAGCAGTCGGGACAGGGTTGGGACCACCGGGGAGCTGTTTTTT.

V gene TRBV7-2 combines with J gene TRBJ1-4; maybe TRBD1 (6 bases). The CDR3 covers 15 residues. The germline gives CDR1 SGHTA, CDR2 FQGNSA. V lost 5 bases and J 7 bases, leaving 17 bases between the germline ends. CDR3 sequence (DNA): TGTGCCAGCAGCCCTGAGACAGGAGGCTTTGAAAAACTGTTTTTT. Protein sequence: CASSPETGGFEKLFF. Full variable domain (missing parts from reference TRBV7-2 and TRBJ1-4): GAGVSQSPSNKVTEKGKDVELRCDPISGHTALYWYRQSLGQGLEFLIYFQGNSAPDKSGLPSDRFSAERTGGSVSTLTIQRTQQEDSAVYLCASSPETGGFEKLFFGSGTQLSVL.

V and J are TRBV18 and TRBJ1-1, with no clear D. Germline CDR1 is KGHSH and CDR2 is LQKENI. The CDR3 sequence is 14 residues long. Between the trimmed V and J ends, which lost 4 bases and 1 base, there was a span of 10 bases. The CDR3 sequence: CASSRPRGNTEAFF. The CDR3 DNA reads TGTGCCAGCTCACGGCCACGGGGGAACACTGAAGCTTTCTTT.

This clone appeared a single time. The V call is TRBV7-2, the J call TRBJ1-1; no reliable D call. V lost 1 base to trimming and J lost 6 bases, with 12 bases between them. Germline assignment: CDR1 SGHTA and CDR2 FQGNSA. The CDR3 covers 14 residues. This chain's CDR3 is CASSLVLVAPEAFF. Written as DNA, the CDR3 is TGTGCCAGCAGCTTAGTATTAGTAGCCCCTGAAGCTTTCTTT.

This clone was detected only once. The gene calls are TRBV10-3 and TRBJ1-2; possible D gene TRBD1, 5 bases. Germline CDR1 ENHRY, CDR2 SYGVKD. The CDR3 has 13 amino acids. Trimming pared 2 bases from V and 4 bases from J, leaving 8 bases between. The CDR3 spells CAISEDSLYGYTF. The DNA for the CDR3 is TGTGCCATCAGTGAGGACAGCCTCTATGGCTACACCTTC.

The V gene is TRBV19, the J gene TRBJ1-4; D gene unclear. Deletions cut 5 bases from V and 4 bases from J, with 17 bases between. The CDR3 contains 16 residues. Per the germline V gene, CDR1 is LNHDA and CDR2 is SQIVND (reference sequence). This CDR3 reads CASSLTALGGNEKLFF. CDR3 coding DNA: TGTGCCAGTAGTCTTACAGCCCTGGGAGGTAATGAAAAACTGTTTTTT.

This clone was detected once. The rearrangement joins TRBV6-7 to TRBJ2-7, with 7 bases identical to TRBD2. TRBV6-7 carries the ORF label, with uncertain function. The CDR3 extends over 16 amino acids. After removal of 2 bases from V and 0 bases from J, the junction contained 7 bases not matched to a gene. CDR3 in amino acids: CASSYSGADVSYEQYV. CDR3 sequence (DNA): TGTGCCAGCAGTTACAGCGGGGCTGATGTCTCCTACGAGCAGTACGTC.

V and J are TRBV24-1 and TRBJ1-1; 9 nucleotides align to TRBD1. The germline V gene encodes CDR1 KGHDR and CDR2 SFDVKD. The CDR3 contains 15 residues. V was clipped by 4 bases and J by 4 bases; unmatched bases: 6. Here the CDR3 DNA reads TGTGCCACCAGTGACCCGACAGGGGGTCGCACTGAAGCTTTCTTT. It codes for CATSDPTGGRTEAFF.

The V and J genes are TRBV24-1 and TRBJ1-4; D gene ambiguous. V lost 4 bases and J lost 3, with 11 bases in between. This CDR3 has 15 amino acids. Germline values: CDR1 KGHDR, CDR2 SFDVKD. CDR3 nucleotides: TGTGCCACCAGTGACCCACGAGGGCCTAATGAAAAACTGTTTTTT. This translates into CATSDPRGPNEKLFF.

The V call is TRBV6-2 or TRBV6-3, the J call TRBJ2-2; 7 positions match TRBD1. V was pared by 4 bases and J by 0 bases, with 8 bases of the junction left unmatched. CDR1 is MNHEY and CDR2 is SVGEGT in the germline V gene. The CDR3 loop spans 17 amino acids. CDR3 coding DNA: TGTGCCAGCAGTTCGATTGCGGACAGGACGAACACCGGGGAGCTGTTTTTT. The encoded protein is CASSSIADRTNTGELFF.

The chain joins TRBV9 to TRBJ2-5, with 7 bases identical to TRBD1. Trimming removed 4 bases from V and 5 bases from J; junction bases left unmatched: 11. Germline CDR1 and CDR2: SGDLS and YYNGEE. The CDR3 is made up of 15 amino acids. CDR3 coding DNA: TGTGCCAGCAGCCGACTTAGACAGGGCGGGGAGACCCAGTACTTC. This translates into CASSRLRQGGETQYF.

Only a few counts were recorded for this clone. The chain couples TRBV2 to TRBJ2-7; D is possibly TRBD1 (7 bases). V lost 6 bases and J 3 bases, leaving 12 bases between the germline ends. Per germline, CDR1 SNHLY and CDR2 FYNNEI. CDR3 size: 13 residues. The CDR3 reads CASRAGGHYEQYV. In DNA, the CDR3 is TGTGCCAGCAGGGCAGGGGGGCACTACGAGCAGTACGTC.

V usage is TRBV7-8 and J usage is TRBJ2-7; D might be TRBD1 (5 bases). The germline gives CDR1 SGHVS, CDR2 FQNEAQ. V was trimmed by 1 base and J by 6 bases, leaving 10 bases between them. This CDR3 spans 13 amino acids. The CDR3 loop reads CASSLGPGREQYV. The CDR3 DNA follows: TGTGCCAGCAGCTTAGGCCCAGGGCGCGAGCAGTACGTC.

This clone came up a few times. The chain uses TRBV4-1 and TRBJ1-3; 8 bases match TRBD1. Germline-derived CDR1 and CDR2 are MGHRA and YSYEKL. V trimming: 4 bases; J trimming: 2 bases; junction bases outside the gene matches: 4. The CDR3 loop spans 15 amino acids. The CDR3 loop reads CASSRTGTAGNTIYF. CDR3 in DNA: TGCGCCAGCAGCCGGACAGGGACTGCTGGAAACACCATATATTTT.

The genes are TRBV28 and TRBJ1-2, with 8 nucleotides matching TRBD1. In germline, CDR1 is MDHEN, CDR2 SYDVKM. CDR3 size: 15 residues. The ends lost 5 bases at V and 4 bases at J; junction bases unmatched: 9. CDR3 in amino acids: CASSLTDRGVYGYTF. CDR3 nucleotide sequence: TGTGCCAGCAGTCTAACCGACAGGGGCGTCTATGGCTACACCTTC.

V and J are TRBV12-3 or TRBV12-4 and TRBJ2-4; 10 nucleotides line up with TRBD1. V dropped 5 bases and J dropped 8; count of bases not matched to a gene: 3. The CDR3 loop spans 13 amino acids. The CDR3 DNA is TGTGCCAGCAGTCCGGGACAGGGGCACATTCAGTACTTC. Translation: CASSPGQGHIQYF.

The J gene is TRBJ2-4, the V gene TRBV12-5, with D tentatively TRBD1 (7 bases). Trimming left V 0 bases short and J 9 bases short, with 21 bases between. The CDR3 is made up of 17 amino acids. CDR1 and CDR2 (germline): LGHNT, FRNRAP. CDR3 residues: CASGLVKGGTQGGIQYF. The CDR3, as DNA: TGTGCTAGTGGTTTGGTAAAAGGAGGTACCCAGGGGGGCATTCAGTACTTC.

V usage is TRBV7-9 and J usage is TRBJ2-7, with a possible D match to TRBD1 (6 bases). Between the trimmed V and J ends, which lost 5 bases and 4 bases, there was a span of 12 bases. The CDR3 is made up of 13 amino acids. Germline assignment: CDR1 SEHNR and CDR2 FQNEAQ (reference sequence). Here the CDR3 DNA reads TGTGCCAGCAGCCCCTCCACAGGGTACGAGCAGTACGTC. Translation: CASSPSTGYEQYV.

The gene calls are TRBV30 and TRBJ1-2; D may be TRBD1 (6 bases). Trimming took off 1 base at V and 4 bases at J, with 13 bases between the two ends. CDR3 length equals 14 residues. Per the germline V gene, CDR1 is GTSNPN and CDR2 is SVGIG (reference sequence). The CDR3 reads CAWSEVQGGYGYTF. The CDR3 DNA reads TGTGCCTGGAGTGAGGTACAGGGAGGCTATGGCTACACCTTC.

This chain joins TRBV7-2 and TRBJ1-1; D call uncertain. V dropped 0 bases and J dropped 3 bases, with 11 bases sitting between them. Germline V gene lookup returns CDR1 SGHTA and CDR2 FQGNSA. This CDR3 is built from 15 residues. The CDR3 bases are TGTGCCAGCAGCTTAGCTCCGGGCGCGGACACTGAAGCTTTCTTT. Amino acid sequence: CASSLAPGADTEAFF.

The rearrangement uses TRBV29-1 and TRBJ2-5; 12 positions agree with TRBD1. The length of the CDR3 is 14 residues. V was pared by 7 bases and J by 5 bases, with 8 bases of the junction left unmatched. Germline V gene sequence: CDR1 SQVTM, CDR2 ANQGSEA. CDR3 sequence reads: CSAIPGQGAETQYF. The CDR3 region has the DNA TGCAGCGCCATACCGGGACAGGGGGCTGAGACCCAGTACTTC.

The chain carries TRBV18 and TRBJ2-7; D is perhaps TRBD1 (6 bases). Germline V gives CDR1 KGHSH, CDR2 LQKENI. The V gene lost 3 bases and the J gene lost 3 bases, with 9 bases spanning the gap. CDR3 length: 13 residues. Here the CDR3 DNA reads TGTGCCAGCTCACCCCCAGGGGACTACGAGCAGTACGTC. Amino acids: CASSPPGDYEQYV.

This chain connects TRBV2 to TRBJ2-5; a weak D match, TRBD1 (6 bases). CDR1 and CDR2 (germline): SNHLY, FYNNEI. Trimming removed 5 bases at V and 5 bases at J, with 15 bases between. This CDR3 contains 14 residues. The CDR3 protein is CASSKSRGYETQYF. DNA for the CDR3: TGTGCCAGCAGTAAAAGCAGGGGATACGAGACCCAGTACTTC.

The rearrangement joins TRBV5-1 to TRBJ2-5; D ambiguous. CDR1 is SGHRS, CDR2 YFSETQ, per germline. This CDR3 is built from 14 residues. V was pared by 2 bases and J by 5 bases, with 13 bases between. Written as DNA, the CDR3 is TGCGCCAGCAGCTTTCTACGGGTAGATGAGACCCAGTACTTC. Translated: CASSFLRVDETQYF.

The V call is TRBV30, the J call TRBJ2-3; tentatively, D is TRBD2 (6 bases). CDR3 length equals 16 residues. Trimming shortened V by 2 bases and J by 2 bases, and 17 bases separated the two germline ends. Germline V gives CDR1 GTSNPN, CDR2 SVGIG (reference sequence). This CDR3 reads CAWSRRPGLPTDTQYF. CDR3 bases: TGTGCCTGGAGTAGACGCCCGGGACTCCCCACAGATACGCAGTATTTT.

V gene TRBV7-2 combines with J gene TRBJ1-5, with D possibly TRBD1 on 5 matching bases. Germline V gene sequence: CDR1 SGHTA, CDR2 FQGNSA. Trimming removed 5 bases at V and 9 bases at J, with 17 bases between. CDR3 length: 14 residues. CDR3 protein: CASSLNRDSGPQHF. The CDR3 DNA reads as TGTGCCAGCAGCCTAAACCGGGACTCGGGGCCCCAGCATTTT. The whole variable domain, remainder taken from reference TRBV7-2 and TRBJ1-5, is GAGVSQSPSNKVTEKGKDVELRCDPISGHTALYWYRQSLGQGLEFLIYFQGNSAPDKSGLPSDRFSAERTGGSVSTLTIQRTQQEDSAVYLCASSLNRDSGPQHFGDGTRLSIL.

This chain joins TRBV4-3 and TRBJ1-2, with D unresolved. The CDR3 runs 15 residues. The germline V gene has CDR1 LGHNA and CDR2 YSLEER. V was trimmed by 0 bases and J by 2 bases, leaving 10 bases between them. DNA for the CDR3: TGCGCCAGCAGCCAAGATCGTTACAGCAACTATGGCTACACCTTC. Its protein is CASSQDRYSNYGYTF.

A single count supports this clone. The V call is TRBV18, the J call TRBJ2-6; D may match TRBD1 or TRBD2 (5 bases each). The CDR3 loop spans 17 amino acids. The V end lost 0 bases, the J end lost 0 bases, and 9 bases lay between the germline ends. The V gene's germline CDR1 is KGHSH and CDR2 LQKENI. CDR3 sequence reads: CASSPPRGASGANVLTF. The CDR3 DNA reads TGTGCCAGCTCACCACCGAGGGGAGCCTCTGGGGCCAACGTCCTGACTTTC.